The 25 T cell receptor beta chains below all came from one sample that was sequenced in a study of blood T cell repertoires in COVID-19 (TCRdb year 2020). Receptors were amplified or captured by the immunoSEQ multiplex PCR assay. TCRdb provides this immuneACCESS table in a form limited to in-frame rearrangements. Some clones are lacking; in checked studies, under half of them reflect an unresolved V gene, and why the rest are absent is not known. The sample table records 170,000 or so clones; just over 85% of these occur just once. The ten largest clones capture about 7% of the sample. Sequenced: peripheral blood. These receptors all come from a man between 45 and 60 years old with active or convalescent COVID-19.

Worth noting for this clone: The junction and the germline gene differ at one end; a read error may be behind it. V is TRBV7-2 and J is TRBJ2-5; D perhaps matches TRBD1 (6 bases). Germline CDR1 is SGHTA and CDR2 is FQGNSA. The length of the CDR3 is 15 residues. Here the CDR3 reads CASSLDSSRTEAQYF. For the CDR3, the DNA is TGTGCCAGCAGCTTAGATTCAAGTAGGACAGAGGCCCAGTACTTC.

This CDR3 reads CAISDTDRGGTYNEQFF. CDR3 in DNA: TGTGCCATCAGTGATACAGACAGGGGAGGTACCTACAATGAGCAGTTCTTC. The V and J genes are TRBV10-3 and TRBJ2-1; 8 positions agree with TRBD1. The V gene's germline CDR1 is ENHRY and CDR2 SYGVKD. J was trimmed by 2 bases and V by 3 bases; bases with no gene match: 9. This CDR3 comprises 17 residues.

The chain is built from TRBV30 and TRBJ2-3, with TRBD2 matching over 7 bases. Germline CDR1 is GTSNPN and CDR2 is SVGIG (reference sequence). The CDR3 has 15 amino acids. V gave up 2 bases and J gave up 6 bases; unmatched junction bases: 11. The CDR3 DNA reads TGTGCCTGGAGTAAGGTTCTAGCGGAGGTGGATACGCAGTATTTT. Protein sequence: CAWSKVLAEVDTQYF.

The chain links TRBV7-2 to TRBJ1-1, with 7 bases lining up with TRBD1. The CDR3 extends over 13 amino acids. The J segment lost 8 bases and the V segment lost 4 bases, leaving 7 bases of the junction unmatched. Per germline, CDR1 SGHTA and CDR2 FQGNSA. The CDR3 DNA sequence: TGTGCCAGCAGCTACAAGGGGACAGTCGAAGCTTTCTTT. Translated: CASSYKGTVEAFF.

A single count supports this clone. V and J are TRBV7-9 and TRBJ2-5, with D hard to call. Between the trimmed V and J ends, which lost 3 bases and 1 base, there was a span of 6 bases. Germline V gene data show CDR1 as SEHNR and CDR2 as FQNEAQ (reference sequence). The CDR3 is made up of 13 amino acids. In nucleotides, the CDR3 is TGTGCCAGCAGCTTTGCGGCCCAAGAGACCCAGTACTTC. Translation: CASSFAAQETQYF.

The CDR3 here is CASSSRGGPVTDTQYF. DNA of the CDR3: TGTGCCAGCAGTTCACGGGGGGGGCCGGTCACAGATACGCAGTATTTT. The chain uses TRBV27 and TRBJ2-3; 8 bases match TRBD2. This CDR3 region has 16 residues. Germline CDR1 and CDR2: MNHEY and SMNVEV (reference sequence). The J segment lost 2 bases and the V segment lost 4 bases, leaving 8 bases of the junction unmatched.

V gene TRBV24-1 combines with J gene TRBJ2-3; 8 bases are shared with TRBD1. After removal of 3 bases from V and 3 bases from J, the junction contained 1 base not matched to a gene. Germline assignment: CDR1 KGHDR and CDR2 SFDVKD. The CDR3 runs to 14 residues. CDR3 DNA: TGTGCCACCAGTGATCGGACAGGGACAGATACGCAGTATTTT. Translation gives CATSDRTGTDTQYF.

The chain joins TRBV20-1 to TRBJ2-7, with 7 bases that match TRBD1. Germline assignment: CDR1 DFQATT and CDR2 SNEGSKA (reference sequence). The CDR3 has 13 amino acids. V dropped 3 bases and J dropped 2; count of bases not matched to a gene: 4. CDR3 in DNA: TGCAGTGCTAGTCGGGACAGTGCCTACGAGCAGTACTTC. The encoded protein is CSASRDSAYEQYF.

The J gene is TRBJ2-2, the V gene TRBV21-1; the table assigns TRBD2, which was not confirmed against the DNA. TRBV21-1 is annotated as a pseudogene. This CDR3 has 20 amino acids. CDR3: CASTTSRDSRGGWVTGELFF. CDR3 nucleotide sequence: TGTGCCAGCACCACCTCCCGGGACTCGCGGGGGGGTTGGGTCACCGGGGAGCTGTTTTTT.

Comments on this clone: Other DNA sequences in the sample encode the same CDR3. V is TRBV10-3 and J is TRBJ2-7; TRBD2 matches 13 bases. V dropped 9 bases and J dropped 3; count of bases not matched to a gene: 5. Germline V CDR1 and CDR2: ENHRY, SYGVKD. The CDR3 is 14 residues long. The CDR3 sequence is CAIGTSGVIYEQYF. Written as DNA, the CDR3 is TGTGCCATTGGGACTAGCGGGGTCATCTACGAGCAGTACTTC.

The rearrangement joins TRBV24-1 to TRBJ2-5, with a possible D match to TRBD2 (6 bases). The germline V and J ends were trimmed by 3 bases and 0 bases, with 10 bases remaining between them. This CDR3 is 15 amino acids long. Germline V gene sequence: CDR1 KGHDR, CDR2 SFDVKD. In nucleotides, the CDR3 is TGTGCCACCAGTGATCCCCGGGGGTACCAAGAGACCCAGTACTTC. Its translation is CATSDPRGYQETQYF.

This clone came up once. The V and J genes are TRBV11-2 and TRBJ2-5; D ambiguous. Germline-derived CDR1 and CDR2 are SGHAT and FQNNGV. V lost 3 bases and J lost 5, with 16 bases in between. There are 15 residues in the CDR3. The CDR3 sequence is CASSFIPSPSETQYF. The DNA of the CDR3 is TGTGCCAGCAGCTTTATTCCCTCGCCCAGTGAGACCCAGTACTTC.

The CDR3 reads CASSPGPGETQYF. The CDR3 bases are TGTGCCAGCAGCCCGGGCCCAGGGGAGACCCAGTACTTC. The chain recombines TRBV13 with TRBJ2-5; D may be TRBD1 (5 bases). Germline CDR1 PRHDT, CDR2 FYEKMQ (reference sequence). V lost 5 bases, J lost 5 bases, and 12 bases lay in between. CDR3 length: 13 amino acids.

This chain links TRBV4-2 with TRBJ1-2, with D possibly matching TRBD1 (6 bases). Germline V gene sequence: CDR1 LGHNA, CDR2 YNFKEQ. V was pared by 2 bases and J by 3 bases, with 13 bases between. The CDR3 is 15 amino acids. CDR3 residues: CASSQQGIWDYGYTF. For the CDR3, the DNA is TGTGCCAGCAGCCAACAGGGGATTTGGGACTATGGCTACACCTTC.

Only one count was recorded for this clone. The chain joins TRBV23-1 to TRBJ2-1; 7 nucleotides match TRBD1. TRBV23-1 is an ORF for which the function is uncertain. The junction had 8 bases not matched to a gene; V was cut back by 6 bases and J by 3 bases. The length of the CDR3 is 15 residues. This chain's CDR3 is CASREDRRYYNEQFF. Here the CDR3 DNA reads TGCGCCAGCAGGGAGGACAGGAGGTACTACAATGAGCAGTTCTTC.

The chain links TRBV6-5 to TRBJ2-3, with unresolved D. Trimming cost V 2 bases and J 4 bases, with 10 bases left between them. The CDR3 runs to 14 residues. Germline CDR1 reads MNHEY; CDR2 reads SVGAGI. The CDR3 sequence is CASSYHGGSDTQYF. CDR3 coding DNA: TGTGCCAGCAGTTACCATGGCGGTTCAGATACGCAGTATTTT.

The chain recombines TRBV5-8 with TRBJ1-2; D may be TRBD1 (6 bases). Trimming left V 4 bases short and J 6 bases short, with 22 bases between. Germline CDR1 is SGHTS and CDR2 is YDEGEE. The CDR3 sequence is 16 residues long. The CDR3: CASSPMVGQSYHGYTF. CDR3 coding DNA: TGTGCCAGCAGCCCTATGGTAGGACAGAGCTATCATGGCTACACCTTC.

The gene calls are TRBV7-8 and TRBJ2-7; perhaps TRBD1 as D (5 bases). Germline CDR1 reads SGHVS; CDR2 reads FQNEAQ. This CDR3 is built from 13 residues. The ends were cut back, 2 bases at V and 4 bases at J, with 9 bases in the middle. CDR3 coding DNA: TGTGCCAGCAGCTTATATCGACAGTACGAGCAGTACTTC. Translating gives CASSLYRQYEQYF.

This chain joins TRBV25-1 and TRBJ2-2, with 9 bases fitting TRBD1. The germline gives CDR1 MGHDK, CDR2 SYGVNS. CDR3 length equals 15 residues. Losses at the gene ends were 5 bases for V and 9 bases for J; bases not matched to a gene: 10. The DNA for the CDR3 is TGTGCCAGCAGTAGCGGGACAGGGATGTATTGGGAGCTGTTTTTT. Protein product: CASSSGTGMYWELFF.

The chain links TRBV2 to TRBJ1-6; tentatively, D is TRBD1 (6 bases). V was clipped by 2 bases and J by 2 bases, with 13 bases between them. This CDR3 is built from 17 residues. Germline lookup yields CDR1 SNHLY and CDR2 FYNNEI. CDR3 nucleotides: TGTGCCAGCAGTGAATTGGGGGGGCAAACCTATAATTCACCCCTCCACTTT. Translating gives CASSELGGQTYNSPLHF. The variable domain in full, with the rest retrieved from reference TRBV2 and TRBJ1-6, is EPEVTQTPSHQVTQMGQEVILRCVPISNHLYFYWYRQILGQKVEFLVSFYNNEISEKSEIFDDQFSVERPDGSNFTLKIRSTKLEDSAMYFCASSELGGQTYNSPLHFGNGTRLTVT.

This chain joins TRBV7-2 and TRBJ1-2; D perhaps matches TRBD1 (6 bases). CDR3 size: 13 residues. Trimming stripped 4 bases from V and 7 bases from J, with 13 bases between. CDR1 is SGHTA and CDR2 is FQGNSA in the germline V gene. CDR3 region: CASSWTKDSGYTF. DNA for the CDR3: TGTGCCAGCAGCTGGACCAAGGACAGTGGCTACACCTTC.

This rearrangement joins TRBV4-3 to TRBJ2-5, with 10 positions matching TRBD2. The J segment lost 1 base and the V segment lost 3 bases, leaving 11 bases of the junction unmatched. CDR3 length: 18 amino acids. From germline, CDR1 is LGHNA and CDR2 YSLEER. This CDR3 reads CASSHSGASGGSQETQYF. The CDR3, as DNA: TGCGCCAGCAGCCATTCGGGCGCTAGCGGGGGATCCCAAGAGACCCAGTACTTC.

The CDR3 sequence: CASSVESHTGSQYF. CDR3 coding DNA: TGTGCCAGCAGCGTAGAGAGCCACACGGGGTCCCAGTACTTC. The chain joins TRBV9 to TRBJ2-5; TRBD2 might be the D (5 bases). Germline V gene data show CDR1 as SGDLS and CDR2 as YYNGEE. V lost 0 bases and J 9 bases, leaving 15 bases between the germline ends. This CDR3 has 14 residues.

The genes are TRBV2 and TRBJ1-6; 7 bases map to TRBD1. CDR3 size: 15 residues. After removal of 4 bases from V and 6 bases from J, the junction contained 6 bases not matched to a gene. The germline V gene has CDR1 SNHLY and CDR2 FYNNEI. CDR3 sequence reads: CASSVEGAGNSPLHF. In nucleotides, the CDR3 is TGTGCCAGCAGTGTGGAGGGGGCAGGTAATTCACCCCTCCACTTT.

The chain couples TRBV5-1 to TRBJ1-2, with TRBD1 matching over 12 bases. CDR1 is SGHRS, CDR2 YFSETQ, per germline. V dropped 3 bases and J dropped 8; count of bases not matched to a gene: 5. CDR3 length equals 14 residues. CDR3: CASSWGQGALGYTF. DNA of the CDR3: TGCGCCAGCAGCTGGGGACAGGGGGCATTGGGCTACACCTTC.